The T cell receptor (beta chain) under discussion was sequenced for a study of early T cells in non-severe SARS-CoV-2 infection. The wider study: Unsorted whole-blood RNA was sequenced in bulk, leaving chains unpaired.

Notes on this clonotype: Its antigen remains unidentified.

General study findings and limits: Sequences matched to VDJdb favored anti-spike CD8 responses, while private and CD4 specificities were missed.

The CDR3 spans 12 residues. V lost 5 bases, J lost 7 bases, and 9 bases lay in between. CDR1 and CDR2 (germline): KGHSH, LQKENI. TCRdb passed the 5' RACE reads through MiXCR, listing each CDR3 protein once. Among 88,000 or so distinct CDR3 sequences listed, about 16% were seen once. The J gene is TRBJ1-5, the V gene TRBV18; TRBD1 is a possible D gene (5 bases). Input material: whole blood. This TCR came from an adult who was a healthcare worker with PCR-confirmed SARS-CoV-2 infection or an uninfected control (not recorded which). CDR3 nucleotides: TGTGCCAGCTCAGGGGACGACCAGCCCCAGCATTTT. Amino acid sequence: CASSGDDQPQHF.